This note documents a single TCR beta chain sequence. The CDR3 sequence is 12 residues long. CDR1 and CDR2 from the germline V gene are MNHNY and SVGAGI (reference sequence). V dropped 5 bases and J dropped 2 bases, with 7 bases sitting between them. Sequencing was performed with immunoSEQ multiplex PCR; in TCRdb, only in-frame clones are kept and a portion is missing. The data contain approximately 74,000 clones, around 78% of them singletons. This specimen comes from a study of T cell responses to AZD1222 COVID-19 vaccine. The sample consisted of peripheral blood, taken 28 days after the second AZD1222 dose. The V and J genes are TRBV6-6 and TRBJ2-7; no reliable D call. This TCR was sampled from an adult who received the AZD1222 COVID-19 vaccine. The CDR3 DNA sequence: TGTGCCAGCAGTATGATCACCTACGAGCAGTACTTC. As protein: CASSMITYEQYF.